Presented here are 2 T cell receptor beta chains from one specimen sequenced in a study of radiation and T cells in renal cell carcinoma. Assay: immunoSEQ multiplex PCR; the TCRdb copy retains only in-frame clones and omits some. In the table there are around 180,000 clones, around 90% of which are singletons. Time point noted: blood 4 weeks post-SBRT, at nephrectomy. Treatment described: 15 Gy SBRT to primary tumor, nephrectomy 4 weeks later. Source: blood, taken from a patient whose treatment included radiotherapy and nephrectomy. The receptor source for this set is a woman aged 50 to 65 with renal cell carcinoma.

The V gene is TRBV11-2, the J gene TRBJ2-7; TRBD2 matches at 7 bases. The CDR3 consists of 14 residues. CDR1 SGHAT and CDR2 FQNNGV come from the germline V gene. V lost 5 bases to trimming and J lost 5 bases; unmatched junction nucleotides: 9. DNA for the CDR3: TGTGCCAGCAGCCTATTCAGCGGGGACCACGAGCAGTACTTC. Its protein is CASSLFSGDHEQYF.

This CDR3 is CASSPARGYTF. CDR3 nucleotides: TGTGCCAGCAGCCCGGCTCGGGGCTACACCTTC. The chain combines TRBV5-6 with TRBJ1-2; D gene uncertain. The CDR3 has 11 amino acids. Per the germline V gene, CDR1 is SGHDT and CDR2 is YYEEEE. With 4 bases removed from V and 8 bases from J, the gap between germline ends came to 9 bases.